The 28 T cell receptor beta chains below come from one sample, sequenced in a study of identical twins. TCRdb re-called the 5' RACE reads through MiXCR, storing one row per CDR3 protein. The sample has 650,000 to 800,000 distinct CDR3 sequences; 8% to 9% are singletons. These data also formed part of another study, on yellow fever vaccine responses in identical twins.

Sequenced input: PBMCs. Receptors originate from a woman between 18 and 29 years old in good health.

The J gene is TRBJ1-2, the V gene TRBV28; D is undetermined. CDR1 and CDR2 from the germline V gene are MDHEN and SYDVKM. The CDR3 loop spans 12 amino acids. V was clipped by 7 bases and J by 5 bases, with 11 bases between them. The CDR3 protein is CASMGGAYGYTF. The CDR3 DNA sequence: TGTGCCAGCATGGGCGGAGCATATGGCTACACCTTC.

This clonotype was counted many times. This chain uses TRBV12-3 or TRBV12-4 with TRBJ2-5, with D perhaps given as TRBD1 or TRBD2 (5 bases each). V was cut by 5 bases and J by 0 bases, with 13 bases left in between. The CDR3 contains 15 residues. CDR3 DNA sequence: TGTGCCAGCAGTCCCTCGGGGCCCTACCAAGAGACCCAGTACTTC. Its protein product is CASSPSGPYQETQYF.

This clonotype was detected many times. The CDR3 nucleotides read TGCGCCAGCAGCCATGGGTCCGGACAGGGAGGTTACGAGCAGTACTTC. Translated: CASSHGSGQGGYEQYF. This chain uses TRBV4-1 with TRBJ2-7; 8 bases line up with TRBD1. V trimming: 3 bases; J trimming: 4 bases; junction bases outside the gene matches: 11. Germline CDR1 is MGHRA and CDR2 is YSYEKL. The CDR3 is 16 amino acids.

The J gene is TRBJ1-3, the V gene TRBV15; no reliable D call. In germline, CDR1 is LNHNV, CDR2 YYDKDF (reference sequence). The CDR3 sequence is 12 residues long. Trimming pared 5 bases from V and 7 bases from J, leaving 9 bases between. The CDR3 loop is CATSPLGNTIYF. The DNA for the CDR3 is TGTGCCACCAGCCCCCTCGGGAACACCATATATTTT.

This clonotype has a count of ten or more. J is TRBJ2-3 and V is TRBV6-2 or TRBV6-3, with TRBD1 matching 8 bases. This CDR3 is 18 amino acids long. Germline V gene data show CDR1 as MNHEY and CDR2 as SVGEGT. The junction had 20 bases not matched to a gene; V was cut back by 6 bases and J by 6 bases. The CDR3 spells CASRPDRDASAALDTQYF. CDR3 DNA sequence: TGTGCCAGCAGACCGGACAGGGATGCTAGCGCCGCTCTGGATACGCAGTATTTT.

This clonotype was counted ten times or more. The chain has TRBV4-3 and TRBJ2-3; 8 nucleotides agree with TRBD2. Germline V gene data show CDR1 as LGHNA and CDR2 as YSLEER. CDR3 length equals 17 residues. V shed 2 bases, J shed 2 bases, and the junction held 9 bases outside the gene matches. The CDR3 reads CASSQNIAGTNTDTQYF. The DNA of the CDR3 is TGCGCCAGCAGCCAAAACATAGCGGGAACCAACACAGATACGCAGTATTTT.

The chain has TRBV7-2 and TRBJ2-7; 7 bases match TRBD1. Germline V CDR1 and CDR2: SGHTA, FQGNSA. The CDR3 loop spans 15 amino acids. V trimming: 6 bases; J trimming: 1 base; junction bases outside the gene matches: 9. The DNA of the CDR3 is TGTGCCAGCAGTTCCGGGACAGCTTTTTCCTACGAGCAGTACTTC. This sequence encodes CASSSGTAFSYEQYF.

This clonotype was found many times. This chain connects TRBV7-6 to TRBJ1-2; D is perhaps TRBD1 (5 bases). V gave up 5 bases and J gave up 3 bases, with 10 bases separating them. Germline-derived CDR1 and CDR2 are SGHVS and FNYEAQ. The CDR3 is 13 residues long. CDR3 protein: CASSAQGYYGYTF. The CDR3 DNA follows: TGTGCCAGCAGCGCCCAGGGTTACTATGGCTACACCTTC.

The rearrangement uses TRBV27 and TRBJ2-1, with TRBD2 as a possible D gene (7 bases). The CDR3 has 13 amino acids. Germline V gene data show CDR1 as MNHEY and CDR2 as SMNVEV (reference sequence). The ends were cut back, 8 bases at V and 10 bases at J, with 18 bases in the middle. The CDR3 DNA reads as TGTGCCAGCGGGGGGGGCAGCTCCCGGGAGCAGTTCTTC. It yields the protein CASGGGSSREQFF.

This clonotype was observed many times. The chain uses TRBV12-3 or TRBV12-4 and TRBJ1-6; D is undetermined. The CDR3 is 12 amino acids. Trimming shortened V by 1 base and J by 10 bases, and 5 bases separated the two germline ends. The CDR3 coding sequence is TGTGCCAGCAGTTTAGGGCAATCACCCCTCCACTTT. Amino acid sequence: CASSLGQSPLHF.

The table lists this clonotype with a few counts. Sequence at one end of the junction differs from germline and may be a read error. V is TRBV5-1 and J is TRBJ2-5; D uncertain. The CDR3 has 12 amino acids. CDR1 SGHRS and CDR2 YFSETQ come from the germline V gene. CDR3: CASSGPEEAQYF. In DNA form, the CDR3 reads TGCGCCAGCAGCGGACCAGAAGAGGCCCAGTACTTC.

The chain couples TRBV7-2 to TRBJ2-3; 13 positions agree with TRBD2. The germline V gene encodes CDR1 SGHTA and CDR2 FQGNSA. The CDR3 sequence is 17 residues long. V trimming: 5 bases; J trimming: 2 bases; junction bases outside the gene matches: 7. CDR3 sequence: CASSRAGTSGVTDTQYF. Here the CDR3 DNA reads TGTGCCAGCAGCCGGGCAGGGACTAGCGGGGTCACAGATACGCAGTATTTT.

The chain carries TRBV27 and TRBJ2-7, with TRBD1 identical over 10 bases. The ends lost 4 bases at V and 6 bases at J; junction bases unmatched: 3. This CDR3 has 13 amino acids. CDR1 MNHEY and CDR2 SMNVEV come from the germline V gene (reference sequence). CDR3 sequence (DNA): TGTGCCAGCAGTTGGGGGACAGGGGTCGAGCAGTACTTC. Protein product: CASSWGTGVEQYF.

This clonotype was recorded a few times. V usage is TRBV7-2 and J usage is TRBJ2-5; D might be TRBD2 (5 bases). Trimming removed 3 bases from V and 4 bases from J, with 12 bases in between. This CDR3 region has 14 residues. Germline CDR1 reads SGHTA; CDR2 reads FQGNSA. In nucleotides, the CDR3 is TGTGCCAGCAGCTTCGGGATCAGCCTAGAGACCCAGTACTTC. Its translation is CASSFGISLETQYF.

The genes are TRBV2 and TRBJ1-6; TRBD1 might be the D (6 bases). Germline CDR1 reads SNHLY; CDR2 reads FYNNEI. The CDR3 loop spans 14 amino acids. Trimming stripped 6 bases from V and 7 bases from J, with 13 bases between. The CDR3 here is CASSRDTVNSPLHF. In DNA form, the CDR3 reads TGTGCCAGCAGCCGGGACACCGTGAATTCACCCCTCCACTTT.

The J gene is TRBJ2-2, the V gene TRBV6-2 or TRBV6-3; a possible D gene is TRBD2 (5 bases). Germline V lookup: CDR1 MNHEY, CDR2 SVGEGT. Trimming took 3 bases from V and 6 from J, leaving 8 bases between them. CDR3 length: 13 amino acids. The CDR3 is CASSYTEAGELFF. DNA for the CDR3: TGTGCCAGCAGTTATACGGAGGCCGGGGAGCTGTTTTTT.

This clonotype was recorded a few times. The chain couples TRBV25-1 to TRBJ1-4; D gene ambiguous. The CDR3 spans 13 residues. Germline assignment: CDR1 MGHDK and CDR2 SYGVNS. The V gene lost 1 base and the J gene lost 7 bases, with 7 bases spanning the gap. The CDR3 reads CASSEWSGEKLFF. CDR3 bases: TGTGCCAGCAGTGAATGGAGTGGTGAAAAACTGTTTTTT. The complete variable domain, with remaining parts taken from reference TRBV25-1 and TRBJ1-4, reads EADIYQTPRYLVIGTGKKITLECSQTMGHDKMYWYQQDPGMELHLIHYSYGVNSTEKGDLSSESTVSRIRTEHFPLTLESARPSHTSQYLCASSEWSGEKLFFGSGTQLSVL.

The chain employs TRBV5-1 and TRBJ1-2; perhaps TRBD1 as D (5 bases). V lost 0 bases, J lost 7 bases, and 16 bases lay in between. Looked up from germline, CDR1 is SGHRS and CDR2 is YFSETQ. The CDR3 is 15 residues long. The CDR3 region is CASSLELAGPGGYTF. CDR3 nucleotides: TGCGCCAGCAGCTTGGAGTTGGCGGGGCCGGGTGGCTACACCTTC.

The V call is TRBV7-3, the J call TRBJ2-6; 7 bases are a match to TRBD1. V dropped 5 bases and J dropped 4; count of bases not matched to a gene: 5. The CDR3 covers 15 residues. Germline V CDR1 and CDR2: SGHTA, FQGTGA. The CDR3: CASSPQGWGANVLTF. Here the CDR3 DNA reads TGTGCCAGCAGCCCACAGGGGTGGGGGGCCAACGTCCTGACTTTC.

The DNA of the CDR3 is TGTGCCAGCAGCCTCCCTACAGGGAATAGCTACACCTTC. Translation: CASSLPTGNSYTF. The V and J genes are TRBV6-2 or TRBV6-3 and TRBJ1-2, with a tentative D call TRBD1 (6 bases). This CDR3 has 13 residues. Trimming left V 6 bases short and J 9 bases short, with 17 bases between. CDR1 MNHEY and CDR2 SVGEGT come from the germline V gene.

There are a few counts of this clonotype. In nucleotides, the CDR3 is TGTGCCATCAGTGAAGCCAATCAGCCCCAGCATTTT. This encodes CAISEANQPQHF. The chain has TRBV10-3 and TRBJ1-5; D is undetermined. CDR3 length: 12 residues. Germline-derived CDR1 and CDR2 are ENHRY and SYGVKD. Trimming cost V 3 bases and J 3 bases, with 3 bases left between them.

This clonotype was seen many times. This chain links TRBV12-3 or TRBV12-4 with TRBJ2-7; 11 bases align to TRBD1. J gave up 4 bases and V 7 bases, and 6 bases lay outside the gene matches. This CDR3 has 14 amino acids. In nucleotides, the CDR3 is TGTGCCAGCACCCTTGGACAGGGGGCATACGAGCAGTACTTC. It encodes CASTLGQGAYEQYF.

This clonotype is a singleton in its sample. The V gene is TRBV6-1, the J gene TRBJ2-3, with TRBD1 matching over 8 bases. The CDR3 is 15 residues long. Germline-derived CDR1 and CDR2 are MNHNS and SASEGT. Trimming cost V 4 bases and J 4 bases; bases outside gene matches: 7. The CDR3: CASSAHAGGSDTQYF. The CDR3 DNA reads as TGTGCCAGCAGTGCACATGCAGGGGGCTCAGATACGCAGTATTTT.

The V call is TRBV7-6, the J call TRBJ2-7; 7 positions agree with TRBD2. Looked up from germline, CDR1 is SGHVS and CDR2 is FNYEAQ. This CDR3 region has 15 residues. V gave up 4 bases and J gave up 0 bases; unmatched junction bases: 6. The CDR3 here is CASSSTSALSYEQYF. CDR3 nucleotides: TGTGCCAGCAGCTCCACTAGCGCACTCTCCTACGAGCAGTACTTC.

This clonotype was counted between two and nine times. V usage is TRBV29-1 and J usage is TRBJ1-1; D uncertain. V shed 4 bases and J shed 7 bases, with 7 bases lying between them. Germline CDR1 SQVTM, CDR2 ANQGSEA. This CDR3 comprises 10 residues. In nucleotides, the CDR3 is TGCAGCGTTGTTAGTTTTGAAGCTTTCTTT. Protein: CSVVSFEAFF.

The CDR3 loop reads CASIDRTNSYNEQFF. DNA for the CDR3: TGTGCCAGCATTGACAGGACAAACTCCTACAATGAGCAGTTCTTC. The rearrangement uses TRBV6-2 or TRBV6-3 and TRBJ2-1, with D maybe TRBD1 (6 bases). Trimming cost V 7 bases and J 0 bases, with 13 bases left between them. Germline V gene lookup returns CDR1 MNHEY and CDR2 SVGEGT. CDR3 length: 15 amino acids.

This chain links TRBV6-2 or TRBV6-3 with TRBJ2-5; D may be TRBD1 (5 bases). This CDR3 is built from 13 residues. Trimming cost V 10 bases and J 5 bases, with 17 bases left between them. The germline V gene encodes CDR1 MNHEY and CDR2 SVGEGT. CDR3 loop: CATADTFRETQYF. In DNA form, the CDR3 reads TGTGCCACCGCGGACACCTTCAGGGAGACCCAGTACTTC.

The gene calls are TRBV14 and TRBJ2-7, with 8 bases identical to TRBD1. Germline CDR1 SGHDN, CDR2 FVKESK. The CDR3 length is 14 residues. V gave up 4 bases and J gave up 3 bases; unmatched junction bases: 5. CDR3 region: CASSRKTGDYEQYF. The CDR3 DNA sequence: TGTGCCAGCAGCCGGAAGACAGGGGACTACGAGCAGTACTTC.